These 21 T cell receptor beta chains were all obtained from the same sample, sequenced in a study of blood T cells in healthy people across ages (dated by TCRdb to between 2015 and 2017). Library preparation used 5' RACE. Sequencing was performed on an Illumina HiSeq 2500. The second PCR ran for about 6 to 11 cycles and used a J-beta primer mix along with a sample-barcoded 5' primer. TCRdb applied fastp at Q25 and MiXCR to the public reads, then kept only in-frame beta chains. Duplicate CDR3 protein sequences are folded into a single record with the most common DNA and genes. For this sample the table gives 1.5 million or so distinct CDR3 sequences, of which approximately 40% were detected only once. 7.9% of the sample is taken by the ten largest. The material sequenced was blood. All receptors come from a woman aged 18-29 years in good health.

The J gene is TRBJ1-4, the V gene TRBV30; D is uncertain. Trimming removed 2 bases from V and 8 bases from J, with 15 bases in between. Germline CDR1 GTSNPN, CDR2 SVGIG (reference sequence). The CDR3 sequence is 14 residues long. The CDR3 spells CAWSPLGVNEKLFF. The CDR3 DNA reads TGTGCCTGGAGTCCCCTCGGGGTCAACGAAAAACTGTTTTTT.

The gene calls are TRBV18 and TRBJ2-7; 7 bases are shared with TRBD2. Germline values: CDR1 KGHSH, CDR2 LQKENI. The CDR3 runs 17 residues. V was pared by 3 bases and J by 4 bases, with 15 bases of the junction left unmatched. Here the CDR3 reads CASSPGQGRAREYEQYF. DNA of the CDR3: TGTGCCAGCTCACCTGGGCAGGGACGCGCGCGGGAGTACGAGCAGTACTTC.

The chain combines TRBV20-1 with TRBJ2-4, with D possibly being TRBD1 (6 bases). There are 14 residues in the CDR3. Germline CDR1 and CDR2: DFQATT and SNEGSKA (reference sequence). The V and J ends lost 0 bases and 13 bases respectively, with 19 bases between them. The CDR3 spells CSARDLGARSEQYF. In DNA form, the CDR3 reads TGCAGTGCTAGAGATCTGGGGGCTCGGTCGGAGCAGTACTTC.

The chain couples TRBV4-1 to TRBJ2-1; TRBD2 matches 11 bases. CDR1 and CDR2 from the germline V gene are MGHRA and YSYEKL. V gave up 0 bases and J gave up 14 bases; unmatched junction bases: 3. The CDR3 runs 13 residues. The CDR3 region has the DNA TGCGCCAGCAGCCAAGATAGCGGGAGGGCAGAGTTCTTC. Translating gives CASSQDSGRAEFF.

As for this clonotype: Germline is not matched at one junction end, which may reflect a read error. The V and J genes are TRBV3-1 and TRBJ2-4; the D is unclear. The better agreement between TRBJ2-5 and the DNA end casts doubt on the J call. This CDR3 has 14 amino acids. Germline lookup yields CDR1 LGHDT and CDR2 YNNKEL (reference sequence). The CDR3 bases are TGTACCAGCAGCCAAGAGTCCTTCCAAGAGACCCAGTACTTC. Translation gives CTSSQESFQETQYF.

The table lists this clonotype with a few counts. The rearrangement joins TRBV4-1 to TRBJ2-1; 8 positions match TRBD2. This CDR3 contains 17 residues. V lost 0 bases and J lost 3; bases outside the gene matches: 7. CDR1 is MGHRA and CDR2 is YSYEKL in the germline V gene. CDR3 sequence: CASSQDLGAGVYNEQFF. The CDR3 DNA follows: TGCGCCAGCAGCCAAGATCTCGGAGCGGGAGTCTACAATGAGCAGTTCTTC.

This clonotype was seen ten or more times. The chain is built from TRBV7-3 and TRBJ1-2; possibly TRBD1 for D (6 bases). The CDR3 totals 13 residues. The germline V and J ends were trimmed by 6 bases and 4 bases, with 12 bases remaining between them. Germline V gene lookup returns CDR1 SGHTA and CDR2 FQGTGA. In DNA, the CDR3 is TGTGCCAGCAGTCTAACAGGGAGCTATGGCTACACCTTC. Translating gives CASSLTGSYGYTF.

The rearrangement joins TRBV6-5 to TRBJ2-3, with D possibly TRBD2 on 5 matching bases. Trimming shortened V by 7 bases and J by 2 bases, and 16 bases separated the two germline ends. This CDR3 comprises 15 residues. Germline assignment: CDR1 MNHEY and CDR2 SVGAGI. The CDR3 nucleotides are TGTGCCAGCACCTCCCGTGGCGGGCCCACAGATACGCAGTATTTT. Residues: CASTSRGGPTDTQYF.

Only a few counts were recorded for this clonotype. V and J are TRBV4-1 and TRBJ2-3; 11 nucleotides match TRBD2. The CDR3 contains 17 residues. Germline CDR1 MGHRA, CDR2 YSYEKL. J lost 5 bases, V lost 1 base, and 8 bases had no gene match. CDR3 loop: CASSQGLAGGWEDTQYF. The DNA of the CDR3 is TGCGCCAGCAGCCAAGGATTAGCGGGAGGGTGGGAAGATACGCAGTATTTT.

This clonotype was observed a handful of times. This sequence joins TRBV9 and TRBJ2-3; the D is unclear. CDR3 size: 13 residues. The V end was cut by 3 bases, the J end by 2 bases, with 7 bases between. The germline CDR1 and CDR2 sequences are SGDLS and YYNGEE. CDR3 DNA sequence: TGTGCCAGCAGCGGCACTAACACAGATACGCAGTATTTT. Protein product: CASSGTNTDTQYF.

The chain employs TRBV27 and TRBJ2-7; 10 positions agree with TRBD2. The J segment lost 1 base and the V segment lost 6 bases, leaving 3 bases of the junction unmatched. The germline V gene encodes CDR1 MNHEY and CDR2 SMNVEV (reference sequence). The CDR3 is 14 residues long. As DNA, the CDR3 is TGTGCCAGCAGAGAACTAGCGGGGTCCTACGAGCAGTACTTC. Translating gives CASRELAGSYEQYF.

The chain links TRBV2 to TRBJ2-5, with 12 bases identical to TRBD2. V was pared by 7 bases and J by 11 bases, with 11 bases of the junction left unmatched. The CDR3 is 14 amino acids. Per germline, CDR1 SNHLY and CDR2 FYNNEI. For the CDR3, the DNA is TGTGCCAGCACGCAACTAGCGGGAGGACATGAGCAGTACTTC. Translating it yields CASTQLAGGHEQYF.

The rearrangement uses TRBV20-1 and TRBJ1-5, with D possibly being TRBD1 (5 bases). CDR1 is DFQATT, CDR2 SNEGSKA, per germline (reference sequence). V lost 5 bases and J 1 base, leaving 18 bases between the germline ends. The length of the CDR3 is 16 residues. The CDR3 nucleotides read TGCAGTGCTGACCCGGGGGTCTCGGGGAGCAATCAGCCCCAGCATTTT. It translates to CSADPGVSGSNQPQHF.

This clonotype has just a few counts. This sequence joins TRBV4-2 and TRBJ2-4; 7 nucleotides agree with TRBD2. Trimming cost V 3 bases and J 7 bases; bases outside gene matches: 6. Germline V CDR1 and CDR2: LGHNA, YNFKEQ. CDR3 length equals 14 residues. For the CDR3, the DNA is TGTGCCAGCAGCCAGGGAAGCGGGGTTAACATTCAGTACTTC. Encoded protein: CASSQGSGVNIQYF.

The chain links TRBV14 to TRBJ2-1, with D unresolved. Trimming shortened V by 0 bases and J by 4 bases, and 16 bases separated the two germline ends. This CDR3 comprises 17 residues. CDR1 is SGHDN and CDR2 is FVKESK in the germline V gene. For the CDR3, the DNA is TGTGCCAGCAGCCAAGATCAAGGAAGGGTGATATACAATGAGCAGTTCTTC. Its protein is CASSQDQGRVIYNEQFF.

This clonotype was observed many times. The chain couples TRBV27 to TRBJ2-7; 9 bases map to TRBD1. With 5 bases clipped from V and 2 bases from J, the junction kept 7 bases outside the gene matches. The CDR3 sequence is 15 residues long. Looked up from germline, CDR1 is MNHEY and CDR2 is SMNVEV (reference sequence). The chain's CDR3 is CASSLTGTGTYEQYF. CDR3 nucleotides: TGTGCCAGCAGTCTGACCGGGACAGGGACCTACGAGCAGTACTTC.

This clonotype was counted at least ten times. This chain connects TRBV21-1 to TRBJ2-1; TRBD1 is the table's D call and was not checked against the DNA. TRBV21-1 is listed as a pseudogene. The CDR3 extends over 16 amino acids. CDR3 sequence (DNA): TGTGCCAGCAGCAAAGAGGGCAGGGGGACGAACAATGAGCAGTTCTTC. It codes for CASSKEGRGTNNEQFF.

Turning to this clonotype: This clone may be a read error of a much larger clone one base away. The chain carries TRBV7-2 and TRBJ2-1; no clear D gene. CDR1 and CDR2 from the germline V gene are SGHTA and FQGNSA. This CDR3 is built from 14 residues. CDR3 residues: CASSAGRPPNGQFF. CDR3 bases: TGTGCCAGCAGCGCCGGCCGGCCCCCAAATGGGCAGTTCTTC.

The CDR3 spells CASRASGGAVREQYF. CDR3 bases: TGCGCCAGCAGAGCCAGCGGGGGCGCTGTACGAGAGCAGTACTTC. The chain links TRBV5-1 to TRBJ2-5, with 8 bases that match TRBD2. Germline V gene sequence: CDR1 SGHRS, CDR2 YFSETQ. The CDR3 totals 15 residues. Losses at the gene ends were 5 bases for V and 11 bases for J; bases not matched to a gene: 17.

The CDR3 bases are TGTGCCGGGACTCGGGGCAACTATGGCTACACCTTC. Translation gives CAGTRGNYGYTF. The J gene is TRBJ1-2, the V gene TRBV30; D might be TRBD1 (5 bases). Per germline, CDR1 GTSNPN and CDR2 SVGIG (reference sequence). Trimming stripped 8 bases from V and 2 bases from J, with 12 bases between. The length of the CDR3 is 12 residues.

This clonotype was counted a few times. This may stem from a read error, because a much larger clone lies one nucleotide away. This rearrangement joins TRBV29-1 to TRBJ1-2; D unclear. There are 14 residues in the CDR3. Trimming removed 4 bases from V and 4 bases from J, with 16 bases in between. Looked up from germline, CDR1 is SQVTM and CDR2 is ANQGSEA. CDR3 sequence: CSVGDAGGPYGYTF. The DNA for the CDR3 is TGCAGCGTTGGAGACGCGGGAGGACCCTATGGCTACACCTTC.